This TCR beta chain was documented in a study of T-cell reconstitution after alpha-beta-depleted transplantation in children. Study conclusions and caveats: Where some patients showed high TCRbeta diversity at day 60, it came from recipient T cells and thymic progenitors that had survived. The authors attributed T-cell counts and diversity one year after transplant mostly to newly produced T cells. About two months after transplant, alpha-beta T cells reportedly came from several hundred expanded graft clones.

This clonotype came up many times. The antigen remains undetermined. The CDR3 is made up of 13 amino acids. Trimming cost V 2 bases and J 9 bases, with 11 bases left between them. The germline CDR1 and CDR2 sequences are SGHTA and FQGTGA. Unique molecular identifiers were incorporated when the TCRbeta library was constructed. In TCRdb, the PCR reads were re-called with MiXCR into one record per CDR3 protein. The sample consists of about 300,000 distinct CDR3 sequences, about 7.3% of them appearing once. The sample was peripheral blood, taken 360 days after TCRalphabeta/CD19-depleted stem cell transplant. The gene calls are TRBV7-3 and TRBJ2-1, with D uncertain. The clonotype comes from a female patient aged 2-9 years who had a stem cell transplant for Fanconi anemia, so the T cells may come from the graft donor. The chain's CDR3 is CASSLDGLSEQFF. In DNA, the CDR3 is TGTGCCAGCAGCTTAGATGGCCTAAGTGAGCAGTTCTTC.